The 32 T cell receptor beta chains in this list originate from one sample, sequenced in a study of shared clonotypes between healthy human individuals. Clones were sequenced by immunoSEQ multiplex PCR, and TCRdb holds only the in-frame ones, with some missing. Seen here are roughly 2,000,000 clones, about 95% observed once, and the top ten hold less than 1.5%. Naive CD8 cells lacked CD45RO and underwent positive selection for CCR7, leaving out terminally differentiated effector memory CD45RA+ cells. The sequenced sample consisted of naive CD8+ T cells sorted from blood. The source is a man aged 18 to 30 in good health.

The V call is TRBV7-9, the J call TRBJ2-1; 9 nucleotides agree with TRBD2. This CDR3 is 16 amino acids long. The V gene end was trimmed by 5 bases and the J gene end by 7 bases; junction bases not matched to a gene: 12. Germline CDR1 reads SEHNR; CDR2 reads FQNEAQ (reference sequence). The CDR3 is CASSPWREGRVNEQFF. The CDR3 DNA is TGTGCCAGCAGCCCCTGGCGGGAGGGCCGGGTAAATGAGCAGTTCTTC.

This sequence joins TRBV27 and TRBJ1-5; D uncertain. Germline values: CDR1 MNHEY, CDR2 SMNVEV (reference sequence). V was shortened by 3 bases and J by 5 bases, with 8 bases between the two germline ends. CDR3 size: 13 residues. CDR3 protein: CASSLGSYQPQHF. Written as DNA, the CDR3 is TGTGCCAGCAGTTTGGGCAGCTATCAGCCCCAGCATTTT.

The chain joins TRBV29-1 to TRBJ2-1; no clear D. The CDR3 spans 13 residues. CDR1 is SQVTM, CDR2 ANQGSEA, per germline. V lost 7 bases to trimming and J lost 2 bases, with 12 bases between them. In DNA form, the CDR3 reads TGCAGCGGGGATAGGCCAACCTACAATGAGCAGTTCTTC. It translates to CSGDRPTYNEQFF.

The chain is built from TRBV27 and TRBJ2-7; D unclear. The CDR3 runs to 16 residues. V was clipped by 0 bases and J by 0 bases, with 12 bases between them. Germline V gene data show CDR1 as MNHEY and CDR2 as SMNVEV (reference sequence). The CDR3 spells CASSLSIGESSYEQYF. CDR3 bases: TGTGCCAGCAGTTTATCTATTGGAGAGAGCTCCTACGAGCAGTACTTC.

A remark on this clone: The sample contains more than one DNA sequence encoding this CDR3. CDR3 residues: CASSLVGLNTEAFF. In DNA, the CDR3 is TGTGCCAGCAGTTTAGTGGGCTTGAACACTGAAGCTTTCTTT. The chain links TRBV27 to TRBJ1-1; D not certain. The CDR3 sequence is 14 residues long. Germline loops: CDR1 MNHEY, CDR2 SMNVEV (reference sequence). The V end was cut by 2 bases, the J end by 0 bases, with 7 bases between.

The rearrangement links TRBV29-1 to TRBJ1-2, with D uncertain. The CDR3 is 11 amino acids. CDR1 is SQVTM, CDR2 ANQGSEA, per germline. With 4 bases removed from V and 10 bases from J, the gap between germline ends came to 13 bases. The CDR3 loop reads CSVGFNDFYTF. The DNA of the CDR3 is TGCAGCGTTGGGTTCAACGATTTCTACACCTTC. Based on the CDR3 plus reference TRBV29-1 and TRBJ1-2, the full variable domain is SAVISQKPSRDICQRGTSLTIQCQVDSQVTMMFWYRQQPGQSLTLIATANQGSEATYESGFVIDKFPISRPNLTFSTLTVSNMSPEDSSIYLCSVGFNDFYTFGSGTRLTVV.

The chain joins TRBV27 to TRBJ1-6, with D perhaps matching TRBD1 (5 bases). CDR1 MNHEY and CDR2 SMNVEV come from the germline V gene (reference sequence). The CDR3 spans 16 residues. Between the trimmed V and J ends, which lost 1 base and 10 bases, there was a span of 17 bases. Written as DNA, the CDR3 is TGTGCCAGCAGTTTATGGAGGGGAGAGGGAGTCTCACCCCTCCACTTT. This encodes CASSLWRGEGVSPLHF.

The chain recombines TRBV30 with TRBJ2-7; D remains ambiguous. Germline loops: CDR1 GTSNPN, CDR2 SVGIG (reference sequence). This CDR3 is 11 amino acids long. Deletions cut 4 bases from V and 5 bases from J, with 9 bases between. The CDR3 loop reads CAWTRGHEQYF. CDR3 in DNA: TGTGCCTGGACTAGAGGCCACGAGCAGTACTTC.

The chain uses TRBV29-1 and TRBJ2-7; D tentatively fits TRBD1 or TRBD2 (5 bases each). Germline V gives CDR1 SQVTM, CDR2 ANQGSEA. There are 10 residues in the CDR3. Trimming pared 4 bases from V and 5 bases from J, leaving 6 bases between. CDR3 DNA sequence: TGCAGCGTTGGAGGGGACGAGCAGTACTTC. Amino acids: CSVGGDEQYF.

The chain has TRBV7-9 and TRBJ2-2; TRBD2 matches at 12 bases. The CDR3 has 16 residues. The V gene end was trimmed by 5 bases and the J gene end by 1 base; junction bases not matched to a gene: 2. Germline values: CDR1 SEHNR, CDR2 FQNEAQ (reference sequence). The DNA for the CDR3 is TGTGCCAGCAGCACGACTAGCGGGAGGAACACCGGGGAGCTGTTTTTT. Amino acid sequence: CASSTTSGRNTGELFF.

This clone was counted a single time. V usage is TRBV7-9 and J usage is TRBJ2-7; no clear D. CDR1 is SEHNR and CDR2 is FQNEAQ in the germline V gene (reference sequence). CDR3 size: 13 residues. Trimming cost V 5 bases and J 3 bases, with 11 bases left between them. The CDR3 sequence is CASSPALIYEQYF. The CDR3 nucleotides read TGTGCCAGCAGCCCCGCGTTGATCTACGAGCAGTACTTC.

The V gene is TRBV9, the J gene TRBJ2-1, with TRBD2 identical over 8 bases. Germline V gene sequence: CDR1 SGDLS, CDR2 YYNGEE. V lost 0 bases to trimming and J lost 4 bases; unmatched junction nucleotides: 6. The CDR3 spans 16 residues. The CDR3 protein is CASSVGSSGPYNEQFF. The CDR3 nucleotides are TGTGCCAGCAGCGTAGGGTCTAGCGGGCCTTACAATGAGCAGTTCTTC.

For this clone: One end of the junction does not line up with germline, which may come from a read error. This chain joins TRBV5-6 and TRBJ1-2; 7 nucleotides line up with TRBD1. The germline V gene encodes CDR1 SGHDT and CDR2 YYEEEE. The CDR3 consists of 14 residues. The chain's CDR3 is CASRLEGASYGYTF. DNA of the CDR3: TGTGCCAGCAGGTTGGAGGGGGCCAGCTATGGCTACACCTTC.

The chain employs TRBV7-9 and TRBJ1-5; no clear D gene. Germline V lookup: CDR1 SEHNR, CDR2 FQNEAQ (reference sequence). V shed 5 bases and J shed 6 bases, with 17 bases lying between them. The CDR3 contains 15 residues. The CDR3 sequence is CASSGGNIESQPQHF. DNA for the CDR3: TGTGCCAGCAGCGGCGGGAACATCGAGAGTCAGCCCCAGCATTTT.

V is TRBV7-9 and J is TRBJ2-5; a possible D gene is TRBD2 (6 bases). This CDR3 contains 15 residues. The germline V gene has CDR1 SEHNR and CDR2 FQNEAQ (reference sequence). V dropped 2 bases and J dropped 3 bases, with 13 bases sitting between them. The CDR3 DNA follows: TGTGCCAGCAGCTTATCGGCCAGGGAGGAAGAGACCCAGTACTTC. It encodes CASSLSAREEETQYF.

In the case of this clone: The sample contains more than one DNA sequence encoding this CDR3. V usage is TRBV4-3 and J usage is TRBJ2-7; a weak D match, TRBD1 (7 bases). This CDR3 has 15 residues. The germline gives CDR1 LGHNA, CDR2 YSLEER. V was pared by 0 bases and J by 0 bases, with 9 bases between. This CDR3 reads CASSQERDSSYEQYF. In DNA form, the CDR3 reads TGCGCCAGCAGCCAAGAGCGGGACAGCTCCTACGAGCAGTACTTC.

The J gene is TRBJ1-1, the V gene TRBV7-2; 7 bases are a match to TRBD1. The CDR3 length is 15 residues. J was trimmed by 4 bases and V by 5 bases; bases with no gene match: 10. Germline V CDR1 and CDR2: SGHTA, FQGNSA. The CDR3 here is CASSHPATGFTEAFF. CDR3 in DNA: TGTGCCAGCAGCCACCCAGCGACAGGGTTCACTGAAGCTTTCTTT. The whole variable domain, remainder taken from reference TRBV7-2 and TRBJ1-1, is GAGVSQSPSNKVTEKGKDVELRCDPISGHTALYWYRQSLGQGLEFLIYFQGNSAPDKSGLPSDRFSAERTGGSVSTLTIQRTQQEDSAVYLCASSHPATGFTEAFFGQGTRLTVV.

V is TRBV5-4 and J is TRBJ2-7; 9 bases are a match to TRBD2. The CDR3 covers 14 residues. Germline V gives CDR1 SGHNT, CDR2 YYREEE (reference sequence). V shed 2 bases and J 2 bases; nucleotides not matched to a gene: 2. CDR3 nucleotide sequence: TGTGCCAGCAGCTTTAGCGGGAGTCCCTACGAGCAGTACTTC. Translation gives CASSFSGSPYEQYF.

This clone was seen a single time. The chain joins TRBV7-3 to TRBJ2-3, with a possible D match to TRBD2 (5 bases). V lost 5 bases and J 4 bases, leaving 10 bases between the germline ends. Germline V gene data show CDR1 as SGHTA and CDR2 as FQGTGA. CDR3 length: 13 residues. CDR3 DNA sequence: TGTGCCAGCAGCCTTCAACTAGCAGATACGCAGTATTTT. This gives the protein CASSLQLADTQYF.

The rearrangement links TRBV7-6 to TRBJ2-1, with 7 bases identical to TRBD1. Per the germline V gene, CDR1 is SGHVS and CDR2 is FNYEAQ. This CDR3 has 14 residues. V lost 5 bases to trimming and J lost 7 bases; unmatched junction nucleotides: 8. CDR3 amino acids: CASSPRQGPNEQFF. The CDR3 coding sequence is TGTGCCAGCAGCCCTAGACAGGGACCGAATGAGCAGTTCTTC.

The rearrangement uses TRBV5-4 and TRBJ1-2; TRBD1 is a possible D gene (5 bases). V lost 0 bases and J lost 6, with 18 bases in between. This CDR3 spans 16 amino acids. The germline gives CDR1 SGHNT, CDR2 YYREEE (reference sequence). The CDR3 sequence: CASSLEVGSGGHGYTF. The CDR3 DNA reads TGTGCCAGCAGCTTGGAGGTGGGATCTGGGGGACATGGCTACACCTTC.

Of note for this clone: An end of the junction differs from the germline gene, which may be a read error. This chain links TRBV6-1 with TRBJ2-2, with no clear D. The CDR3 totals 12 residues. The germline CDR1 and CDR2 sequences are MNHNS and SASEGT. CDR3 sequence: CASSGEDGQLFF. The CDR3 nucleotides read TGTGCCAGCAGTGGTGAAGACGGGCAGCTGTTTTTT.

This chain links TRBV28 with TRBJ2-7, with 9 bases fitting TRBD1. The J segment lost 3 bases and the V segment lost 3 bases, leaving 6 bases of the junction unmatched. Germline CDR1 and CDR2: MDHEN and SYDVKM. The length of the CDR3 is 15 residues. The CDR3 reads CASSLVGTGLYEQYF. CDR3 DNA: TGTGCCAGCAGTTTGGTAGGGACAGGGCTCTACGAGCAGTACTTC.

Comments on this clone: Other DNA sequences in the sample encode the same CDR3. The V gene is TRBV11-2, the J gene TRBJ2-7; 9 positions agree with TRBD1. The trim removed 1 base at V and 4 bases at J, leaving 2 bases unmatched. The CDR3 is made up of 14 amino acids. Per the germline V gene, CDR1 is SGHAT and CDR2 is FQNNGV. DNA of the CDR3: TGTGCCAGCAGCTTAGGGACAGGGGAATACGAGCAGTACTTC. This translates into CASSLGTGEYEQYF.

As concerns this clone: This sample includes further DNA sequences coding for the same CDR3. The V gene is TRBV27, the J gene TRBJ2-2, with D possibly TRBD2 on 5 matching bases. The CDR3 is 13 residues long. Looked up from germline, CDR1 is MNHEY and CDR2 is SMNVEV (reference sequence). V was clipped by 8 bases and J by 4 bases, with 11 bases between them. DNA for the CDR3: TGTGCCAGCCGATTGGCGGGCACCGGGGAGCTGTTTTTT. This encodes CASRLAGTGELFF.

CDR3: CASSPSRSAYEQYF. In nucleotides, the CDR3 is TGTGCCAGCAGTCCGTCGCGGAGTGCCTACGAGCAGTACTTC. V usage is TRBV27 and J usage is TRBJ2-7; no reliable D call. The CDR3 runs to 14 residues. The V gene lost 5 bases and the J gene lost 2 bases, with 13 bases spanning the gap. The germline CDR1 and CDR2 sequences are MNHEY and SMNVEV (reference sequence).

The chain combines TRBV4-1 with TRBJ2-3; tentatively, D is TRBD1 or TRBD2 (5 bases each). There are 16 residues in the CDR3. Germline V gene sequence: CDR1 MGHRA, CDR2 YSYEKL. V lost 0 bases, J lost 1 base, and 11 bases lay in between. The CDR3 spells CASSQDGGWGTDTQYF. For the CDR3, the DNA is TGCGCCAGCAGCCAAGATGGGGGATGGGGCACAGATACGCAGTATTTT.

This rearrangement joins TRBV7-9 to TRBJ2-1; 10 bases align to TRBD2. Germline CDR1 SEHNR, CDR2 FQNEAQ (reference sequence). This CDR3 is built from 17 residues. With V trimmed by 2 bases and J by 5 bases, 9 bases remained unmatched. The CDR3 sequence: CASSLFSSGSTHNEQFF. The CDR3 DNA reads as TGTGCCAGCAGCTTATTCTCTAGCGGGAGCACCCACAATGAGCAGTTCTTC.

CDR3 nucleotides: TGCAGCGTTGGAGGAATCAATGAGCAGTTCTTC. Amino acid sequence: CSVGGINEQFF. The chain joins TRBV29-1 to TRBJ2-1; no definite D call. Germline V gene lookup returns CDR1 SQVTM and CDR2 ANQGSEA. This CDR3 contains 11 residues. Deletions cut 4 bases from V and 6 bases from J, with 7 bases between.

The rearrangement links TRBV13 to TRBJ2-5; 7 bases fit TRBD1. The germline V gene has CDR1 PRHDT and CDR2 FYEKMQ (reference sequence). Unmatched junction bases numbered 9, after V lost 5 bases and J lost 3 bases. This CDR3 is built from 15 residues. DNA of the CDR3: TGTGCCAGCAGCATCAGGACCGGGACAGAAGAGACCCAGTACTTC. It translates to CASSIRTGTEETQYF.

The chain is built from TRBV7-2 and TRBJ1-6; D might be TRBD1 (5 bases). The V gene's germline CDR1 is SGHTA and CDR2 FQGNSA. V was shortened by 5 bases and J by 10 bases, with 18 bases between the two germline ends. The CDR3 runs 15 residues. The CDR3: CASSPPRQGGSPLHF. The CDR3, as DNA: TGTGCCAGCAGCCCACCGCGGCAGGGAGGGTCACCCCTCCACTTT. Variable domain in full (rest from reference TRBV7-2 and TRBJ1-6): GAGVSQSPSNKVTEKGKDVELRCDPISGHTALYWYRQSLGQGLEFLIYFQGNSAPDKSGLPSDRFSAERTGGSVSTLTIQRTQQEDSAVYLCASSPPRQGGSPLHFGNGTRLTVT.

This sequence joins TRBV28 and TRBJ2-7; the match to TRBD1 covers 9 bases. Germline CDR1 and CDR2: MDHEN and SYDVKM. Trimming at V came to 2 bases and at J to 3 bases, leaving 5 bases not matched to a gene. This CDR3 is 15 amino acids long. CDR3 coding DNA: TGTGCCAGCAGTTTAGTTGGGACAGGGATCTACGAGCAGTACTTC. Its protein product is CASSLVGTGIYEQYF.